Reported below is one TCR beta chain. Its antigen is unknown. No much larger clone exists at a distance of one base, and base qualities are not known. Collaborating institutions collected whole blood in K2EDTA tubes following their own protocols. For TCRbeta analysis, collaborators shipped samples as frozen whole blood, isolated PBMCs, or DNA extracted from either of those sample types. The data were taken from a study of blood T cell repertoires in COVID-19 (dated by TCRdb to about 2020). With regard to the full study: The collaborator samples originated in the United States, Italy and Spain and spanned the acute and convalescent phases of COVID-19. The sample metadata nearly always contained a de-identified subject ID, COVID-19 status, age in years and sex. Where available, HLA class I and class II types were obtained from metadata supplied by the sample provider rather than from assay-based typing. The prospective study material was composed of cDNA or gDNA derived from T cells, B-cell-depleted T cells, or PBMCs. Deeply sampled blood TCRbeta repertoires from subjects exposed to, actively infected with, or recovered from COVID-19 were included in the dataset. The samples were drawn from two sources: the first 160 participants of the ongoing ImmuneRACE study, and 950 to 1,500 subjects contributed by 6 global collaborators. The repertoires were released in a freely available public database meant as a resource for research on the immune response to SARS-CoV-2. Paper-wide results and their limitations: How much clinical and demographic metadata was included differed by source and by participant, and the metadata was provided uncurated.

The immunoSEQ Assay, a bias-controlled multiplex PCR, was used to amplify TCRbeta CDR3 regions from genomic DNA. The original pipeline was this. The number of nucleated cells in each sample was estimated from the amplification of reference gene primers within the assay. To quantify the absolute abundance of each unique TCRbeta CDR3 rearrangement, sequence reads were collapsed and filtered. For each sample, productive Simpson clonality was calculated by taking the square root of Simpson's diversity index across productive rearrangements. Held by TCRdb, this immuneACCESS table contains in-frame sequences only and omits some clones. Under half of the omission traces to an unresolved V gene where checked; the cause of the rest is unknown. V and J calls and clone size are as listed in that table; D and trimming were resolved from the DNA. This sample holds some 130,000 clones; less than 90% were observed only once. 1.9% of the sample goes to the ten largest clones.

Based on the germline V gene, the CDR1 and CDR2 sequences are LGHNA and YNFKEQ. Trimming removed 2 bases from V and 6 bases from J; the gene matches leave 13 bases unexplained. Counted from cysteine to phenylalanine, this CDR3 has 17 amino acids. Only the CDR3 part of the read is kept: 51 bases, read in frame from the first base. The sequence came from a man between 65 and 79 years old with acute or convalescent COVID-19. Material: peripheral blood. Rearrangement joined TRBV4-2 to TRBJ1-5, with 7 bases matching TRBD1. The CDR3 protein: CASSQQALQGSGQPQHF. The DNA sequence follows: TGTGCCAGCAGCCAACAAGCCTTACAGGGGTCGGGTCAGCCCCAGCATTTT.